These 17 T cell receptor beta chains were all obtained from the same sample, sequenced in a study of identical twins. From the 5' RACE reads, TCRdb called clonotypes with MiXCR, one entry per CDR3 protein. The data hold 500,000 to 600,000 distinct CDR3 sequences, with under 25% observed a single time. These data are also associated with another study on T cells expressing NK-cell markers.

Source material: CD4+ T cells sorted from blood. These receptors all come from a young woman in good health.

The V gene is TRBV5-1, the J gene TRBJ2-7; a weak D match, TRBD1 (5 bases). Germline V gives CDR1 SGHRS, CDR2 YFSETQ. The CDR3 covers 16 residues. V was clipped by 0 bases and J by 3 bases, with 16 bases between them. The CDR3 DNA reads TGCGCCAGCAGCTTGGGGGGCTCGGTGGTACGCTACGAGCAGTACTTC. This codes for CASSLGGSVVRYEQYF.

Only a few counts were recorded for this clonotype. The chain combines TRBV20-1 with TRBJ2-5; no clear D gene. V lost 3 bases and J lost 3, with 5 bases in between. CDR1 DFQATT and CDR2 SNEGSKA come from the germline V gene (reference sequence). The CDR3 has 11 amino acids. For the CDR3, the DNA is TGCAGTGCTAGCCCGAAAGAGACCCAGTACTTC. It yields the protein CSASPKETQYF.

The chain has TRBV20-1 and TRBJ1-2, with D unresolved. Trimming left V 1 base short and J 4 bases short, with 16 bases between. Per the germline V gene, CDR1 is DFQATT and CDR2 is SNEGSKA (reference sequence). This CDR3 has 15 residues. CDR3 sequence reads: CSARGAGRAGYGYTF. The CDR3 DNA sequence: TGCAGTGCTAGAGGGGCCGGAAGGGCGGGCTATGGCTACACCTTC.

This clonotype appeared a few times. The chain couples TRBV7-2 to TRBJ2-3; TRBD1 matches 7 bases. J gave up 2 bases and V 7 bases, and 9 bases lay outside the gene matches. The CDR3 spans 15 residues. Germline V gene sequence: CDR1 SGHTA, CDR2 FQGNSA. CDR3 residues: CASTHRQGPTDTQYF. In nucleotides, the CDR3 is TGTGCCAGCACCCACAGACAGGGCCCCACAGATACGCAGTATTTT.

This chain links TRBV18 with TRBJ2-3; D is ambiguous. The CDR3 is 13 residues long. Germline lookup yields CDR1 KGHSH and CDR2 LQKENI. The V end lost 0 bases, the J end lost 6 bases, and 7 bases lay between the germline ends. The CDR3 is CASSPPTGDTQYF. CDR3 coding DNA: TGTGCCAGCTCACCACCAACTGGGGATACGCAGTATTTT. Variable domain in full (rest from reference TRBV18 and TRBJ2-3): NAGVMQNPRHLVRRRGQEARLRCSPMKGHSHVYWYRQLPEEGLKFMVYLQKENIIDESGMPKERFSAEFPKEGPSILRIQQVVRGDSAAYFCASSPPTGDTQYFGPGTRLTVL.

The gene calls are TRBV10-3 and TRBJ1-4; D is unresolved. Between the trimmed V and J ends, which lost 5 bases and 10 bases, there was a span of 11 bases. From germline, CDR1 is ENHRY and CDR2 SYGVKD. The CDR3 runs to 12 residues. CDR3 bases: TGTGCCATCAGTCAAGGAGGAGGAAAACTGTTTTTT. This encodes CAISQGGGKLFF.

V and J are TRBV20-1 and TRBJ2-1, with TRBD2 matching 12 bases. This CDR3 is 15 amino acids long. The ends lost 5 bases at V and 0 bases at J; junction bases unmatched: 2. Per the germline V gene, CDR1 is DFQATT and CDR2 is SNEGSKA (reference sequence). CDR3 sequence (DNA): TGCAGTGCTCTAGCGGGGGGGGACTCCTACAATGAGCAGTTCTTC. Translation gives CSALAGGDSYNEQFF.

The sample holds many counts of this clonotype. The gene calls are TRBV20-1 and TRBJ2-3; D is undetermined. The CDR3 sequence is 13 residues long. The ends were cut back, 6 bases at V and 0 bases at J, with 10 bases in the middle. Germline values: CDR1 DFQATT, CDR2 SNEGSKA (reference sequence). Here the CDR3 reads CSALWRSTDTQYF. In DNA form, the CDR3 reads TGCAGTGCCCTTTGGCGAAGCACAGATACGCAGTATTTT.

The rearrangement uses TRBV4-3 and TRBJ1-6, with 8 bases fitting TRBD1. V lost 0 bases to trimming and J lost 9 bases; unmatched junction nucleotides: 10. The CDR3 loop spans 17 amino acids. Germline V gene sequence: CDR1 LGHNA, CDR2 YSLEER. Here the CDR3 reads CASSQERQGPQVSPLHF. The CDR3, as DNA: TGCGCCAGCAGCCAAGAGAGACAGGGGCCTCAGGTTTCACCCCTCCACTTT.

The chain has TRBV12-5 and TRBJ2-5; weak D call: TRBD2 (5 bases). This CDR3 spans 15 amino acids. V was cut by 6 bases and J by 5 bases, with 19 bases left in between. Germline V CDR1 and CDR2: LGHNT, FRNRAP. Written as DNA, the CDR3 is TGTGCTAGTGGCCTCCGGGAAGGCGCCCAGGAGACCCAGTACTTC. Its translation is CASGLREGAQETQYF.

In its sample, this clonotype was seen a few times. The chain has TRBV6-1 and TRBJ1-5; possible D gene TRBD1, 5 bases. Germline CDR1 reads MNHNS; CDR2 reads SASEGT. The CDR3 runs to 12 residues. V was shortened by 3 bases and J by 11 bases, with 11 bases between the two germline ends. CDR3: CASSDSDSSQHF. The CDR3 coding sequence is TGTGCCAGCAGTGATTCCGACAGCTCCCAGCATTTT.

This chain links TRBV7-9 with TRBJ2-5, with D possibly TRBD1 on 6 matching bases. The germline V gene has CDR1 SEHNR and CDR2 FQNEAQ (reference sequence). The V and J ends lost 2 bases and 6 bases respectively, with 16 bases between them. The CDR3 is 15 amino acids. The CDR3, as DNA: TGTGCCAGCAGCTTAAATCTCCACAGGGAAAAGACCCAGTACTTC. Residues: CASSLNLHREKTQYF. The whole variable domain, remainder taken from reference TRBV7-9 and TRBJ2-5, is DTGVSQNPRHKITKRGQNVTFRCDPISEHNRLYWYRQTLGQGPEFLTYFQNEAQLEKSRLLSDRFSAERPKGSFSTLEIQRTEQGDSAMYLCASSLNLHREKTQYFGPGTRLLVL.

This sequence joins TRBV12-3 or TRBV12-4 and TRBJ2-2; TRBD1 is a possible D gene (6 bases). Trimming stripped 4 bases from V and 3 bases from J, with 9 bases between. The CDR3 is 14 amino acids. Here the CDR3 reads CASSSGHYTGELFF. CDR3 sequence (DNA): TGTGCCAGCAGTTCGGGACACTACACCGGGGAGCTGTTTTTT.

In DNA form, the CDR3 reads TGTGCCATCAGGGGACAGGGGAGCTCCTATAATTCACCCCTCCACTTT. Its protein is CAIRGQGSSYNSPLHF. The V call is TRBV10-3, the J call TRBJ1-6; 10 bases line up with TRBD1. J was trimmed by 0 bases and V by 6 bases; bases with no gene match: 2. CDR3 length: 16 residues. Germline CDR1 and CDR2: ENHRY and SYGVKD.

The V call is TRBV12-3 or TRBV12-4, the J call TRBJ1-1, with D uncertain. V lost 2 bases and J lost 11, with 6 bases in between. The CDR3 spans 10 residues. The DNA of the CDR3 is TGTGCCAGCAGTTTAAAGGAGGCTTTCTTT. This encodes CASSLKEAFF.

The chain uses TRBV20-1 and TRBJ2-7, with D perhaps matching TRBD1 (5 bases). The CDR3 consists of 14 residues. Trimming left V 3 bases short and J 4 bases short, with 16 bases between. CDR1 is DFQATT and CDR2 is SNEGSKA in the germline V gene (reference sequence). The CDR3 nucleotides are TGCAGTGCTAGTCGCACTCTCGACAGTTACGAGCAGTACTTC. Translating it yields CSASRTLDSYEQYF.

The CDR3 nucleotides are TGTGCCAGCAGCTTAGTCGCCGTCGGGCAGCCCCAGCATTTT. This gives the protein CASSLVAVGQPQHF. The chain employs TRBV7-2 and TRBJ1-5; D is unclear. Germline V gives CDR1 SGHTA, CDR2 FQGNSA. This CDR3 is 14 amino acids long. V was clipped by 1 base and J by 7 bases, with 11 bases between them.